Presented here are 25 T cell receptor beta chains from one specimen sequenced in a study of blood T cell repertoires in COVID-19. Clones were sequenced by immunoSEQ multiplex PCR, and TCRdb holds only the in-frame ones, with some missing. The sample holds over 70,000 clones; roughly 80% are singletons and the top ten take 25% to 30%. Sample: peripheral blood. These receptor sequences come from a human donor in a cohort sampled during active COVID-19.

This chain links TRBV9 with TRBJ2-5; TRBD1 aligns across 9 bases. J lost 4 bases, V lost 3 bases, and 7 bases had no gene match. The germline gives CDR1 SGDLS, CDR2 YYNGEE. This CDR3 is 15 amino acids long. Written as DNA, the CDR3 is TGTGCCAGCAGCGCGGGGACAGGGATCGGAGAGACCCAGTACTTC. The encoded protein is CASSAGTGIGETQYF.

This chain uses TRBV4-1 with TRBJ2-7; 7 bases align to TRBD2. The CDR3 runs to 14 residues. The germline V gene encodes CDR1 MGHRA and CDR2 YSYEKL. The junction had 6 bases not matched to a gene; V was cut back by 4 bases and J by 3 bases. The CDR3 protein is CASSLTWGGYEQYF. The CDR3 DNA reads TGCGCCAGCAGCCTAACATGGGGGGGCTACGAGCAGTACTTC.

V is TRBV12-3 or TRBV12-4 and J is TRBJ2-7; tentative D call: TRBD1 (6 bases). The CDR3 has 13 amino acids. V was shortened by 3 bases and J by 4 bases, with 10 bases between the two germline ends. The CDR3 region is CASSLQGIYEQYF. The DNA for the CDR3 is TGTGCCAGCAGTTTGCAGGGGATATACGAGCAGTACTTC.

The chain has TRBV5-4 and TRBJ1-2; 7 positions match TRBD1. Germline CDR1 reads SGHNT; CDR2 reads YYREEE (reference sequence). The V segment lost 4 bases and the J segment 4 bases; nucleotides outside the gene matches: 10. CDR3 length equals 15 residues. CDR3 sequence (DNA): TGTGCCAGCAGCGTCGCCGGGACAGCATCCTATGGCTACACCTTC. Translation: CASSVAGTASYGYTF. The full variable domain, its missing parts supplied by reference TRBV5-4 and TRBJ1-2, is ETGVTQSPTHLIKTRGQQVTLRCSSQSGHNTVSWYQQALGQGPQFIFQYYREEENGRGNFPPRFSGLQFPNYSSELNVNALELDDSALYLCASSVAGTASYGYTFGSGTRLTVV.

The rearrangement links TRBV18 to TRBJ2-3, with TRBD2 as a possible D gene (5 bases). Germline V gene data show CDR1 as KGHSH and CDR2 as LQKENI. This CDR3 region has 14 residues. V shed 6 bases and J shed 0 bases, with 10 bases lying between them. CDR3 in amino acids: CASSPAESTDTQYF. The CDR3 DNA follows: TGTGCCAGCTCGCCAGCGGAGAGCACAGATACGCAGTATTTT.

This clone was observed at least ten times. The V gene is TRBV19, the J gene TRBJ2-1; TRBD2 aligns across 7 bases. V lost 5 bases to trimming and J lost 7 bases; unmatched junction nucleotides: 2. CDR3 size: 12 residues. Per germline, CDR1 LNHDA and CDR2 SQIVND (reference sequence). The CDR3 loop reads CASSGRVNEQFF. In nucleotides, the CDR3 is TGTGCCAGTAGTGGGAGGGTTAATGAGCAGTTCTTC.

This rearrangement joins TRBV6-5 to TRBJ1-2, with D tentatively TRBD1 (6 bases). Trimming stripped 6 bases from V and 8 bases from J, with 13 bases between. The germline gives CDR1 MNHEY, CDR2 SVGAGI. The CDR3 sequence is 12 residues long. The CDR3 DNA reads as TGTGCCAGCAGCCCCAGGGGTAACGGCTACACCTTC. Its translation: CASSPRGNGYTF.

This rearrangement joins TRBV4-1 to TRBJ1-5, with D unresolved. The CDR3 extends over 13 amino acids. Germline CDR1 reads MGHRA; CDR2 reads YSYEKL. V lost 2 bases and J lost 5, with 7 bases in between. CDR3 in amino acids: CASSQLGDQPQHF. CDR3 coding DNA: TGCGCCAGCAGCCAACTAGGCGATCAGCCCCAGCATTTT.

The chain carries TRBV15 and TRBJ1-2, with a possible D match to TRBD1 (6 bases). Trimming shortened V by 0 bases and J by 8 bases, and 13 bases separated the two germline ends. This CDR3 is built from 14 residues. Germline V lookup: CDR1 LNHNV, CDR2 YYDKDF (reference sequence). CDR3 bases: TGTGCCACCAGCAGAGAACACAGGGACGGCGGCTACACCTTC. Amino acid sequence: CATSREHRDGGYTF.

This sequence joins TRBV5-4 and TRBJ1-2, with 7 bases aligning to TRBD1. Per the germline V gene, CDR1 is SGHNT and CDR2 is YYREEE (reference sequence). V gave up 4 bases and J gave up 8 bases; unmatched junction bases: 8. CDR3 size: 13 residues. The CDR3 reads CASSIWTGRGYTF. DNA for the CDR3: TGTGCCAGCAGCATCTGGACAGGCCGGGGCTACACCTTC.

The CDR3 region is CAWITPKGRGTEAFF. CDR3 in DNA: TGTGCCTGGATCACTCCTAAGGGCAGGGGGACTGAAGCTTTCTTT. The chain joins TRBV30 to TRBJ1-1; TRBD1 agrees at 7 bases. Per germline, CDR1 GTSNPN and CDR2 SVGIG (reference sequence). The J segment lost 5 bases and the V segment lost 4 bases, leaving 13 bases of the junction unmatched. The CDR3 covers 15 residues.

CDR3 protein: CASSRGGRGLDTQYF. CDR3 DNA sequence: TGTGCCAGCAGTCGAGGTGGCAGGGGGCTGGATACGCAGTATTTT. The chain couples TRBV6-5 to TRBJ2-3, with TRBD1 matching over 8 bases. Looked up from germline, CDR1 is MNHEY and CDR2 is SVGAGI. The CDR3 runs 15 residues. The ends lost 5 bases at V and 6 bases at J; junction bases unmatched: 10.

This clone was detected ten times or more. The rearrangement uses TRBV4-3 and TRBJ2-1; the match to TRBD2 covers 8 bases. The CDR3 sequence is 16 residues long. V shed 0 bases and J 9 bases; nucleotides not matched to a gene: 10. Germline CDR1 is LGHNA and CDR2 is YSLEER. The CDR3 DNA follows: TGCGCCAGCAGCCAAGAGCGGACGGGGGGGTTAGTTGAGCAGTTCTTC. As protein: CASSQERTGGLVEQFF.

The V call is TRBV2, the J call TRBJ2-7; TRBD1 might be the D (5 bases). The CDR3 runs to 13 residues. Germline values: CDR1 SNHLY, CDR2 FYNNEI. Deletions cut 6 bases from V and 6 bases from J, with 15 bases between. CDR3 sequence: CASSRGAMGEQYF. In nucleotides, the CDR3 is TGTGCCAGCAGCCGTGGGGCAATGGGCGAGCAGTACTTC.

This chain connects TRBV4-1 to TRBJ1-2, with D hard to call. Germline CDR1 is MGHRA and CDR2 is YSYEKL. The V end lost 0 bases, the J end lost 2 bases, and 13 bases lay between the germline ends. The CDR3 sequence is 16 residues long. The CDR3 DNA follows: TGCGCCAGCAGCCAAGATTTTAGCCTCACGAACTATGGCTACACCTTC. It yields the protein CASSQDFSLTNYGYTF.

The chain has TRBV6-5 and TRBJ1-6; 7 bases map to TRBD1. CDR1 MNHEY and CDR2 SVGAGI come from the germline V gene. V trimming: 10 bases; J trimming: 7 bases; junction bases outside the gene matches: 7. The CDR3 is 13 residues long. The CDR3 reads CATRGQLNSPLHF. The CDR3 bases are TGTGCCACCCGGGGACAGCTAAATTCACCCCTCCACTTT.

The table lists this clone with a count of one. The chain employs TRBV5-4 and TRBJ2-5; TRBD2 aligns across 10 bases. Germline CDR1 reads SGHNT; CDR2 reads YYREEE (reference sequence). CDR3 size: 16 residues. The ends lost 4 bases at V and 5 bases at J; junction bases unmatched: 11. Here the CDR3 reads CASSRGASGGTETQYF. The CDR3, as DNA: TGTGCCAGCAGCCGGGGAGCTAGCGGGGGTACGGAGACCCAGTACTTC.

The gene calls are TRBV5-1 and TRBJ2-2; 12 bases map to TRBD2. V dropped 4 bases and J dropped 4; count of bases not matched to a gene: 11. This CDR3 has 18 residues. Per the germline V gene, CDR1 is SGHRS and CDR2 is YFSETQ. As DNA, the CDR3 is TGCGCCAGCAGCGCCTCCGGGACTAGCGGGCAAGGCACCGGGGAGCTGTTTTTT. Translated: CASSASGTSGQGTGELFF. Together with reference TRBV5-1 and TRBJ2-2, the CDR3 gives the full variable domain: KAGVTQTPRYLIKTRGQQVTLSCSPISGHRSVSWYQQTPGQGLQFLFEYFSETQRNKGNFPGRFSGRQFSNSRSEMNVSTLELGDSALYLCASSASGTSGQGTGELFFGEGSRLTVL.

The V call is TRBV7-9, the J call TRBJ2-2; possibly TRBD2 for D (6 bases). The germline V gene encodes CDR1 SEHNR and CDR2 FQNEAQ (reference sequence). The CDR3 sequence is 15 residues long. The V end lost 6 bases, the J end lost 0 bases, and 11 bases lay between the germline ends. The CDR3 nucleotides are TGTGCCAGCAGGGCTCCGGGGGCGAACACCGGGGAGCTGTTTTTT. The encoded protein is CASRAPGANTGELFF. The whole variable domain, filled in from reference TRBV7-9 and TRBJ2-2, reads DTGVSQNPRHKITKRGQNVTFRCDPISEHNRLYWYRQTLGQGPEFLTYFQNEAQLEKSRLLSDRFSAERPKGSFSTLEIQRTEQGDSAMYLCASRAPGANTGELFFGEGSRLTVL.

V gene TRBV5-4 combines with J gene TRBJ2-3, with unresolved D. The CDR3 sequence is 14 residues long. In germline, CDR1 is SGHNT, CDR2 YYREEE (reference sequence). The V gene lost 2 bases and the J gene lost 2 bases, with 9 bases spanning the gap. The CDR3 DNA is TGTGCCAGCAGCTTTCGCAGGAACACAGATACGCAGTATTTT. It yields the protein CASSFRRNTDTQYF.

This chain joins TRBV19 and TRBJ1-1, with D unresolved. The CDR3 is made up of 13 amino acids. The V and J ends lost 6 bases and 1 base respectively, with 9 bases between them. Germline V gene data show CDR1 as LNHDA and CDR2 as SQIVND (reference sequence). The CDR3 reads CASRRNQNTEAFF. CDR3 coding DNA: TGTGCCAGTAGGCGGAACCAGAACACTGAAGCTTTCTTT.

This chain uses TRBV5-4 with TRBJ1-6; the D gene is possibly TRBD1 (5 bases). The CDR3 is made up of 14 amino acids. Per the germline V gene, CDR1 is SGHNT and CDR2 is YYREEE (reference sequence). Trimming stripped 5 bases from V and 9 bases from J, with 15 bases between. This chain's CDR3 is CASSPEGRVSPLHF. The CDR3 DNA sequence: TGTGCCAGCAGTCCGGAGGGGAGGGTTTCACCCCTCCACTTT.

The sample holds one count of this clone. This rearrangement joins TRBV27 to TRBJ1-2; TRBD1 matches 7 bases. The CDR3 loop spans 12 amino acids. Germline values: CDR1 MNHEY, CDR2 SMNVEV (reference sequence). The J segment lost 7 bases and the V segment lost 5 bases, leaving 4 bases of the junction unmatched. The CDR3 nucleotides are TGTGCCAGCAGTCGACAGGGTGGTGGCTACACCTTC. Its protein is CASSRQGGGYTF.

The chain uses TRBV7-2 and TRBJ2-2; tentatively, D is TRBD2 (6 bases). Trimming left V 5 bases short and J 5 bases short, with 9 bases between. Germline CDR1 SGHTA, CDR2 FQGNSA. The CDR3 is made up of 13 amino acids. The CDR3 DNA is TGTGCCAGCAGCCCGGCGGGGACCGGGGAGCTGTTTTTT. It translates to CASSPAGTGELFF.

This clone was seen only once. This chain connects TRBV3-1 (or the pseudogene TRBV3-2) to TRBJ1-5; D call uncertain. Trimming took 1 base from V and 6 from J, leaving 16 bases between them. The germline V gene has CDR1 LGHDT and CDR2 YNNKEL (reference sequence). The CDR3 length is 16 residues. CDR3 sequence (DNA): TGTGCCAGCAGCCAAGTCCGCCCCTACCTCTCTCAGCCCCAGCATTTT. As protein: CASSQVRPYLSQPQHF.